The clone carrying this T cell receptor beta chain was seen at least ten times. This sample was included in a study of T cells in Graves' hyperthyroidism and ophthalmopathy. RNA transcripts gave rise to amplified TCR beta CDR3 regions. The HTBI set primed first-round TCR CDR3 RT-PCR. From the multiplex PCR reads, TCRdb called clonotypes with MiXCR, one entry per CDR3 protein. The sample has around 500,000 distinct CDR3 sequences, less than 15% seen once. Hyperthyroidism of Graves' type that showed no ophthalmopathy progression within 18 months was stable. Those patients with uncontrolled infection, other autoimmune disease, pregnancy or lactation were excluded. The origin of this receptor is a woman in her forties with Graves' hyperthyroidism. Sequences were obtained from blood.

In nucleotides, the CDR3 is TGCAGCGTTGACTCGGGGATGAACACTGAAGCTTTCTTT. This gives the protein CSVDSGMNTEAFF. This chain uses TRBV29-1 with TRBJ1-1; D is unclear. Per germline, CDR1 SQVTM and CDR2 ANQGSEA. Trimming pared 3 bases from V and 0 bases from J, leaving 8 bases between. The length of the CDR3 is 13 residues.